The clone carrying this TCR beta chain was seen repeatedly, ten times or more. The sample is drawn from a study of T cells after yellow fever vaccination. V dropped 3 bases and J dropped 2; count of bases not matched to a gene: 12. The CDR3 consists of 17 residues. Germline V CDR1 and CDR2: DFQATT, SNEGSKA (reference sequence). MiXCR was run by TCRdb on the 5' RACE reads, yielding one entry per CDR3 protein. Here the sample spans some 300,000 distinct CDR3 sequences, around 4% being singletons. This TCR came from a man younger than 30 who received the YFV17D yellow fever vaccine. The specimen was PBMCs, collected on the day of the yellow fever booster vaccination. The chain carries TRBV20-1 and TRBJ2-3; TRBD2 matches at 9 bases. This chain's CDR3 is CSASASGGPMITDTQYF. The DNA of the CDR3 is TGCAGTGCTAGTGCCAGCGGGGGGCCCATGATCACAGATACGCAGTATTTT.